These 9 T cell receptor beta chains came from one sample sequenced in a study of blood T cells in healthy people across ages. A sample-barcoded 5' primer and a J-beta primer mix were used in a second PCR of roughly 7 to 11 cycles. Using its own MiXCR run on the 5' RACE reads, TCRdb lists one record per CDR3 protein. The sample yields 500,000 to 650,000 distinct CDR3 sequences, 25% to 35% seen once. In addition, the sample was reused for a study of T cells of mothers and their children.

The sequenced sample was blood. These receptors were obtained from a boy aged 2-15 years in good health.

This chain connects TRBV4-3 to TRBJ2-2, with 8 nucleotides matching TRBD1. The CDR3 extends over 17 amino acids. V gave up 3 bases and J gave up 0 bases; unmatched junction bases: 6. CDR1 and CDR2 from the germline V gene are LGHNA and YSLEER. The CDR3 sequence is CASSHPGTGANTGELFF. CDR3 sequence (DNA): TGCGCCAGCAGCCATCCCGGGACAGGCGCGAACACCGGGGAGCTGTTTTTT.

This chain connects TRBV12-3 or TRBV12-4 to TRBJ2-7, with 11 bases that match TRBD1. Trimming at V came to 3 bases and at J to 5 bases, leaving 6 bases not matched to a gene. The CDR3 consists of 15 residues. CDR3 sequence (DNA): TGTGCCAGCAGTTTCGGGACAGGGGGGTCAGACGAGCAGTACTTC. This sequence encodes CASSFGTGGSDEQYF.

This clonotype has just a few counts. This chain connects TRBV7-9 to TRBJ2-2, with D perhaps TRBD2 (6 bases). With 4 bases removed from V and 4 bases from J, the gap between germline ends came to 10 bases. The CDR3 consists of 14 residues. Germline assignment: CDR1 SEHNR and CDR2 FQNEAQ (reference sequence). DNA for the CDR3: TGTGCCAGCAGCTACCGGGACTCCACCGGGGAGCTGTTTTTT. Its protein product is CASSYRDSTGELFF.

The V gene is TRBV28, the J gene TRBJ2-6; perhaps TRBD2 as D (5 bases). This CDR3 has 17 amino acids. Germline V gene lookup returns CDR1 MDHEN and CDR2 SYDVKM. The ends were cut back, 3 bases at V and 2 bases at J, with 14 bases in the middle. CDR3 nucleotides: TGTGCCAGCAGTTTTGCGGGTTCTTTAGCTGGGGCCAACGTCCTGACTTTC. It yields the protein CASSFAGSLAGANVLTF.

This chain uses TRBV20-1 with TRBJ1-5; D gene uncertain. This CDR3 is 13 amino acids long. CDR1 and CDR2 (germline): DFQATT, SNEGSKA (reference sequence). V gave up 3 bases and J gave up 1 base, with 7 bases separating them. Written as DNA, the CDR3 is TGCAGTGCTAGTTTGGGAAGCAATCAGCCCCAGCATTTT. It codes for CSASLGSNQPQHF.

This clonotype was picked up a small number of times. The rearrangement uses TRBV4-3 and TRBJ2-2; the D is unclear. CDR1 is LGHNA and CDR2 is YSLEER in the germline V gene. V lost 2 bases and J 6 bases, leaving 13 bases between the germline ends. The CDR3 totals 15 residues. CDR3 bases: TGCGCCAGCAGCCAAAGGGCCCTTGGGCCCGGGGAGCTGTTTTTT. Translating gives CASSQRALGPGELFF.

J is TRBJ1-5 and V is TRBV3-1; D gene ambiguous. The CDR3 is 15 residues long. With 4 bases removed from V and 7 bases from J, the gap between germline ends came to 17 bases. Germline V gene lookup returns CDR1 LGHDT and CDR2 YNNKEL (reference sequence). The CDR3 reads CASSPTFPPDQPQHF. In DNA form, the CDR3 reads TGTGCCAGCAGCCCCACGTTCCCCCCGGACCAGCCCCAGCATTTT.

This clonotype showed up just a few times. The gene calls are TRBV12-5 and TRBJ1-1; 7 bases align to TRBD1. V shed 6 bases and J 0 bases; nucleotides not matched to a gene: 16. CDR3 length: 18 amino acids. Germline V gene sequence: CDR1 LGHNT, CDR2 FRNRAP. This chain's CDR3 is CASGFIGAGGSMNTEAFF. Written as DNA, the CDR3 is TGTGCTAGTGGGTTCATCGGGGCAGGGGGTTCAATGAACACTGAAGCTTTCTTT. Combining the CDR3 with reference TRBV12-5 and TRBJ1-1 gives the whole variable domain DARVTQTPRHKVTEMGQEVTMRCQPILGHNTVFWYRQTMMQGLELLAYFRNRAPLDDSGMPKDRFSAEMPDATLATLKIQPSEPRDSAVYFCASGFIGAGGSMNTEAFFGQGTRLTVV.

In its sample, this clonotype was seen a few times. V and J are TRBV15 and TRBJ2-1, with 8 bases identical to TRBD1. The better agreement between TRBJ2-5 and the DNA end casts doubt on the J call. CDR1 is LNHNV, CDR2 YYDKDF, per germline (reference sequence). CDR3 length: 14 amino acids. The CDR3 region is CATSREDREETQYF. In DNA form, the CDR3 reads TGTGCCACCAGCAGAGAGGACAGGGAAGAGACCCAGTACTTC.